This TCR beta chain is drawn from a study of blood T cell repertoires in COVID-19. The CDR3 extends over 15 amino acids. CDR1 MNHNY and CDR2 SVGAGI come from the germline V gene (reference sequence). The trim removed 6 bases at V and 3 bases at J, leaving 8 bases unmatched. In its sample, this clone was seen once. Profiling relied on immunoSEQ multiplex PCR, and the TCRdb table lists in-frame clones only, not all of them. The data show about 190,000 clones, less than 90% seen once. The V call is TRBV6-6, the J call TRBJ1-5; 7 nucleotides agree with TRBD1. The TCR originated in a man under 40 with acute or convalescent COVID-19. Sequencing used peripheral blood. CDR3 loop: CASSPSTGHNQPQHF. The CDR3 DNA sequence: TGTGCCAGCAGCCCCTCGACAGGGCACAATCAGCCCCAGCATTTT.